A single sample is the source of the 9 T cell receptor beta chains below, sequenced in a study of shared clonotypes between healthy human individuals. Only in-frame clones appear in the TCRdb table, and some are missing; sequencing was by immunoSEQ multiplex PCR. The sample lists over a million clones, roughly 80% occurring once. The source material was memory CD4+ T cells sorted from blood. Subset specified: CD45RA-negative fraction. All receptors derive from a man aged 18 to 30 in good health.

The J gene is TRBJ1-5, the V gene TRBV5-3; D gene uncertain. TRBV5-3 is filed as an ORF, its function uncertain. Trimming removed 0 bases at V and 1 base at J, with 11 bases between. CDR3 length: 16 residues. This CDR3 is CARSLVGYGSNQPQHF. In DNA form, the CDR3 reads TGTGCCAGAAGCTTGGTAGGGTACGGGAGCAATCAGCCCCAGCATTTT.

The chain couples TRBV12-2 to TRBJ2-7; TRBD1 reflects the table's D call only, with no check against the DNA. TRBV12-2 is given as a pseudogene. This CDR3 is built from 14 residues. In nucleotides, the CDR3 is TGTGCAAGTCGCGCCAGGGATCACATCTACGAGCAGTACTTC. Protein product: CASRARDHIYEQYF.

This rearrangement joins TRBV11-2 to TRBJ2-5; no definite D call. V lost 0 bases to trimming and J lost 0 bases, with 8 bases between them. Germline V gene data show CDR1 as SGHAT and CDR2 as FQNNGV. This CDR3 has 15 residues. CDR3 amino acids: CASSLDSFYQETQYF. The DNA for the CDR3 is TGTGCCAGCAGCTTAGATTCGTTTTACCAAGAGACCCAGTACTTC.

This clone was found a few times. The gene calls are TRBV5-1 and TRBJ2-1; possible D gene TRBD2, 6 bases. The CDR3 covers 16 residues. Trimming took off 6 bases at V and 4 bases at J, with 20 bases between the two ends. From germline, CDR1 is SGHRS and CDR2 YFSETQ. Here the CDR3 DNA reads TGCGCCAGCACTTTTGGGCGGGGCGGGGCATACAATGAGCAGTTCTTC. Translating it yields CASTFGRGGAYNEQFF.

This rearrangement joins TRBV4-1 to TRBJ1-4; the D is unclear. V shed 4 bases and J shed 0 bases, with 15 bases lying between them. CDR1 and CDR2 from the germline V gene are MGHRA and YSYEKL. This CDR3 has 17 residues. The CDR3 loop reads CASSPSPPSATNEKLFF. DNA of the CDR3: TGCGCCAGCAGCCCGTCGCCCCCCAGCGCAACTAATGAAAAACTGTTTTTT.

V usage is TRBV10-2 and J usage is TRBJ2-2; D not certain. Per germline, CDR1 WSHSY and CDR2 SAAADI. V was shortened by 1 base and J by 6 bases, with 6 bases between the two germline ends. This CDR3 is 13 amino acids long. CDR3 loop: CASSELGAGELFF. The DNA of the CDR3 is TGCGCCAGCAGTGAGTTAGGAGCCGGGGAGCTGTTTTTT.

The J gene is TRBJ2-2, the V gene TRBV19, with 15 positions matching TRBD2. V gave up 10 bases and J gave up 8 bases; unmatched junction bases: 8. Germline assignment: CDR1 LNHDA and CDR2 SQIVND (reference sequence). The CDR3 extends over 15 amino acids. This CDR3 reads CATSGLAGGSGELFF. CDR3 sequence (DNA): TGTGCCACCTCGGGACTAGCGGGGGGTTCAGGGGAGCTGTTTTTT.

The chain employs TRBV6-1 and TRBJ1-6; TRBD1 matches at 8 bases. V lost 6 bases and J lost 3; bases outside the gene matches: 1. The CDR3 sequence is 14 residues long. The germline CDR1 and CDR2 sequences are MNHNS and SASEGT. The CDR3 bases are TGTGCCAGCAGAGGACAGGGCTATAATTCACCCCTCCACTTT. Protein product: CASRGQGYNSPLHF.

This sequence joins TRBV27 and TRBJ1-4; D may be TRBD1 (6 bases). CDR1 and CDR2 from the germline V gene are MNHEY and SMNVEV (reference sequence). The CDR3 has 15 amino acids. V shed 0 bases and J shed 7 bases, with 12 bases lying between them. The DNA for the CDR3 is TGTGCCAGCAGTTTATCTCCAGGGGCCCGTGAAAAACTGTTTTTT. The encoded protein is CASSLSPGAREKLFF.